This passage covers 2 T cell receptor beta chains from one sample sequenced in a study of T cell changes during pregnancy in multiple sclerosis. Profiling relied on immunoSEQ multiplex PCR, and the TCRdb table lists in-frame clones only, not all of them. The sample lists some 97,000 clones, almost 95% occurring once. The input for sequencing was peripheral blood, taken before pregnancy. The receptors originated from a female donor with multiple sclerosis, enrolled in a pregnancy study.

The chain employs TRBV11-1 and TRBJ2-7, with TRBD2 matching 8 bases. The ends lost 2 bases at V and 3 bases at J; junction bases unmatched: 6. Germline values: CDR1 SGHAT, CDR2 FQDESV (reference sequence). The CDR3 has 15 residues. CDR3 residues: CASSLRGGRLYEQYF. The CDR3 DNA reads TGTGCCAGCAGCTTAAGAGGCGGGAGGCTCTACGAGCAGTACTTC.

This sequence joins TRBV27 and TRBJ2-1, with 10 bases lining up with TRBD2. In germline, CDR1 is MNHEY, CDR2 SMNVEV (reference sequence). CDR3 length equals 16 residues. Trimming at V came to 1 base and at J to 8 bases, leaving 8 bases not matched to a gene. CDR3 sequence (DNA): TGTGCCAGCAGTTTATTGGCTAGCGGGAGTAGGGATGAGCAGTTCTTC. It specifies CASSLLASGSRDEQFF.